This T cell receptor beta chain was captured by sequencing in a study of blood T cell repertoires in COVID-19. Study summary: Whether acute or convalescent, the COVID-19 samples came from the United States, Italy and Spain.

Study processing details: Amplification of reference gene primers provided the estimated nucleated cell counts. TCRdb's copy holds only in-frame clones and misses some; the assay was immunoSEQ multiplex PCR. The V and J calls and clone size are taken from that table; D and trimming were inferred from the DNA. The table lists under 45,000 clones, more than 75% of them singletons. CDR1 and CDR2 from the germline V gene are MNHEY and SVGEGT. The V gene lost 5 bases and the J gene lost 0 bases, with 19 bases spanning the gap. CDR3 size: 17 residues. The TCR sequence derives from an elderly man with acute or convalescent COVID-19. The sample taken for sequencing was peripheral blood. The chain carries TRBV6-2 or TRBV6-3 and TRBJ1-1; no clear D. The CDR3 spells CASSSPGGPLMNTEAFF. CDR3 in DNA: TGTGCCAGCAGTAGTCCTGGAGGGCCCCTTATGAACACTGAAGCTTTCTTT.